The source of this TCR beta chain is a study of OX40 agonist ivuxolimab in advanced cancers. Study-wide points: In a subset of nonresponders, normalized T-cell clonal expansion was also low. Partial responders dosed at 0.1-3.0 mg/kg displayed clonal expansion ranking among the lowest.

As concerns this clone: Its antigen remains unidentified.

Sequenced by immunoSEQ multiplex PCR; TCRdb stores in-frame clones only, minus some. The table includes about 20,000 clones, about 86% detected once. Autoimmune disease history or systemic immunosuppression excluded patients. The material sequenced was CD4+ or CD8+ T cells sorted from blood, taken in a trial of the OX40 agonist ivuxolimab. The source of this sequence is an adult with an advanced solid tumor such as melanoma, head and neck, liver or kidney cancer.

The CDR3: CASSQDYSGGLSDEQFF. In nucleotides, the CDR3 is TGCGCCAGCAGCCAAGATTATAGCGGGGGGTTGTCGGATGAGCAGTTCTTC. The chain combines TRBV4-3 with TRBJ2-1, with TRBD2 matching over 10 bases. The CDR3 is 17 residues long. Germline-derived CDR1 and CDR2 are LGHNA and YSLEER. J was trimmed by 8 bases and V by 0 bases; bases with no gene match: 10.